This TCR beta chain stems from a study of T cell responses to AZD1222 COVID-19 vaccine. Study-level results: Mostly white British, mostly female donors; authors suggested clonal diversity may be underestimated. Along spike, vaccine-associated CD4 TCRs were found throughout, with dominance at 160-218 and 743-854.

Assay used: immunoSEQ multiplex PCR; TCRdb lists only in-frame clones, some missing. The sample contains about 170,000 clones, approximately 90% of which appear only once. This clone appeared a single time. Its antigen is still unknown. This CDR3 comprises 13 residues. CDR1 and CDR2 (germline): MNHEY, SVGAGI. With V trimmed by 7 bases and J by 6 bases, 6 bases remained unmatched. The chain joins TRBV6-5 to TRBJ1-1; 9 nucleotides match TRBD1. The TCR originated in an adult who received the MenACWY meningococcal vaccine as a control. Source: peripheral blood, taken 28 days after the second dose of the MenACWY control vaccine. This CDR3 is CASKGQGVAEAFF. In nucleotides, the CDR3 is TGTGCCAGCAAGGGACAGGGAGTGGCTGAAGCTTTCTTT.